These 26 T cell receptor beta chains originate from one sample sequenced in a study of CD8+ T cells in alopecia areata. The authors extracted RNA and reverse transcribed it into cDNA as the sequencing template. Using immunoSEQ multiplex PCR, the repertoire was profiled, and TCRdb retains in-frame clones only, with some absent. The data hold over 30,000 clones, with 60% to 85% observed a single time. The sequencing input was NKG2D-low CD8+ T cells sorted from blood. These receptors came from a human donor with alopecia areata.

This clone was seen repeatedly, ten times or more. J is TRBJ2-6 and V is TRBV4-1; maybe TRBD2 (6 bases). Germline V gene sequence: CDR1 MGHRA, CDR2 YSYEKL. V was clipped by 0 bases and J by 0 bases, with 6 bases between them. The CDR3 loop spans 16 amino acids. The CDR3 nucleotides are TGCGCCAGCAGCCAAGAAGCGGGCTCTGGGGCCAACGTCCTGACTTTC. Encoded protein: CASSQEAGSGANVLTF.

The J gene is TRBJ2-7, the V gene TRBV4-3, with 7 bases matching TRBD1. The CDR3 sequence is 15 residues long. With 1 base clipped from V and 5 bases from J, the junction kept 8 bases outside the gene matches. Germline V CDR1 and CDR2: LGHNA, YSLEER. As DNA, the CDR3 is TGCGCCAGCAGCCAAGTTATTAAGGGGGCCCACGAGCAGTACTTC. Translated: CASSQVIKGAHEQYF.

This sequence joins TRBV4-1 and TRBJ1-5; no definite D call. CDR1 is MGHRA and CDR2 is YSYEKL in the germline V gene. V was shortened by 0 bases and J by 7 bases, with 13 bases between the two germline ends. This CDR3 is 15 amino acids long. The CDR3 sequence: CASSQEGRAGQPQHF. CDR3 nucleotide sequence: TGCGCCAGCAGCCAAGAGGGTAGGGCCGGGCAGCCCCAGCATTTT.

V gene TRBV7-9 combines with J gene TRBJ1-2; 9 bases are a match to TRBD1. The CDR3 runs 19 residues. The germline CDR1 and CDR2 sequences are SEHNR and FQNEAQ (reference sequence). Trimming removed 2 bases from V and 5 bases from J; junction bases left unmatched: 18. The CDR3 DNA reads as TGTGCCAGCAGCTTATCGCTGACAGGGGGAACAAACTCTGGGTATGGCTACACCTTC. This gives the protein CASSLSLTGGTNSGYGYTF.

A note on this clone: The junction shows a germline mismatch at one end, possibly a read error. V is TRBV7-3 and J is TRBJ1-2, with TRBD1 matching over 8 bases. Germline values: CDR1 SGHTA, CDR2 FQGTGA. This CDR3 spans 15 amino acids. DNA of the CDR3: TGCGCCAGCAGCCAGTTGACCTGGACAGGGAAAGGCTACACCTTC. It translates to CASSQLTWTGKGYTF.

The V and J genes are TRBV27 and TRBJ1-2; 10 bases fit TRBD1. This CDR3 is 15 amino acids long. V dropped 5 bases and J dropped 7; count of bases not matched to a gene: 10. The germline CDR1 and CDR2 sequences are MNHEY and SMNVEV (reference sequence). CDR3 residues: CASSTPGQGWPGYTF. The DNA for the CDR3 is TGTGCCAGCAGTACACCGGGACAGGGGTGGCCTGGCTACACCTTC.

The chain combines TRBV7-2 with TRBJ2-7; tentatively, D is TRBD1 or TRBD2 (5 bases each). The CDR3 sequence is 14 residues long. From germline, CDR1 is SGHTA and CDR2 FQGNSA. The V end lost 4 bases, the J end lost 4 bases, and 14 bases lay between the germline ends. CDR3 coding DNA: TGTGCCAGCAGCTACTCCGGGACCTCATACGAGCAGTACTTC. It specifies CASSYSGTSYEQYF.

The chain employs TRBV11-2 and TRBJ2-2; D is perhaps TRBD1 or TRBD2 (5 bases each). V lost 5 bases and J 3 bases, leaving 13 bases between the germline ends. This CDR3 contains 15 residues. The V gene's germline CDR1 is SGHAT and CDR2 FQNNGV. In nucleotides, the CDR3 is TGTGCCAGCAGCCGGGGCAGCCTTTACACCGGGGAGCTGTTTTTT. Its translation: CASSRGSLYTGELFF.

The V gene is TRBV30, the J gene TRBJ2-7; D remains ambiguous. Germline CDR1 GTSNPN, CDR2 SVGIG (reference sequence). V was clipped by 5 bases and J by 2 bases, with 7 bases between them. CDR3 length: 11 amino acids. The CDR3 DNA follows: TGTGCCTGGGGGCAGGCCTACGAGCAGTACTTC. The encoded protein is CAWGQAYEQYF.

This chain connects TRBV7-8 to TRBJ2-5, with TRBD2 as a possible D gene (6 bases). Between the trimmed V and J ends, which lost 7 bases and 2 bases, there was a span of 8 bases. From germline, CDR1 is SGHVS and CDR2 FQNEAQ. The CDR3 consists of 12 residues. This CDR3 reads CASTGRQETQYF. DNA of the CDR3: TGTGCCAGCACAGGGAGGCAAGAGACCCAGTACTTC.

The J gene is TRBJ2-1, the V gene TRBV27; TRBD2 matches 14 bases. V shed 7 bases and J 10 bases; nucleotides not matched to a gene: 6. Per the germline V gene, CDR1 is MNHEY and CDR2 is SMNVEV (reference sequence). There are 14 residues in the CDR3. CDR3 sequence reads: CASTAGTSGSEQFF. The CDR3 region has the DNA TGTGCCAGCACGGCTGGGACTAGCGGGAGCGAGCAGTTCTTC.

The V call is TRBV27, the J call TRBJ2-1; D gene ambiguous. This CDR3 is built from 15 residues. Between the trimmed V and J ends, which lost 6 bases and 0 bases, there was a span of 12 bases. Germline V lookup: CDR1 MNHEY, CDR2 SMNVEV (reference sequence). Written as DNA, the CDR3 is TGTGCCAGCAGCCTGGACGGAAACTCCTACAATGAGCAGTTCTTC. Its protein product is CASSLDGNSYNEQFF.

The chain has TRBV29-1 and TRBJ2-3, with a possible D match to TRBD2 (5 bases). V was trimmed by 0 bases and J by 7 bases, leaving 23 bases between them. The CDR3 totals 17 residues. Looked up from germline, CDR1 is SQVTM and CDR2 is ANQGSEA. CDR3 amino acids: CSVEDSGNLASFYTQYF. In DNA form, the CDR3 reads TGCAGCGTTGAAGATTCCGGGAACCTCGCTTCCTTTTATACGCAGTATTTT.

V usage is TRBV7-9 and J usage is TRBJ2-1; TRBD2 matches at 14 bases. CDR1 SEHNR and CDR2 FQNEAQ come from the germline V gene (reference sequence). Losses at the gene ends were 5 bases for V and 4 bases for J; bases not matched to a gene: 4. This CDR3 comprises 16 residues. DNA for the CDR3: TGTGCCAGCAGCCCGACTAGCGGGAGGGAGTACAATGAGCAGTTCTTC. Its translation is CASSPTSGREYNEQFF.

This clone rates as large. The chain recombines TRBV4-1 with TRBJ1-2; 8 nucleotides align to TRBD1. V dropped 3 bases and J dropped 8; count of bases not matched to a gene: 11. In germline, CDR1 is MGHRA, CDR2 YSYEKL. The CDR3 is made up of 15 amino acids. Here the CDR3 reads CASSQLTWTGKGYTF. CDR3 DNA: TGCGCCAGCAGCCAGTTGACCTGGACAGGGAAAGGCTACACCTTC.

This chain links TRBV29-1 with TRBJ2-1; no firm D call. The germline V and J ends were trimmed by 3 bases and 6 bases, with 3 bases remaining between them. Looked up from germline, CDR1 is SQVTM and CDR2 is ANQGSEA. The CDR3 consists of 10 residues. The CDR3 DNA sequence: TGCAGCGTTGACGTCAATGAGCAGTTCTTC. Protein: CSVDVNEQFF.

This clone has just a few counts. The CDR3 reads CASSPRTSGAQETQYF. CDR3 coding DNA: TGTGCCAGCAGTCCCCGGACTAGCGGGGCTCAAGAGACCCAGTACTTC. The chain couples TRBV28 to TRBJ2-5, with 12 bases identical to TRBD2. The CDR3 runs 16 residues. Germline values: CDR1 MDHEN, CDR2 SYDVKM. V lost 5 bases, J lost 2 bases, and 6 bases stayed unmatched.

This chain connects TRBV29-1 to TRBJ2-7; the D call may be TRBD1 or TRBD2 (5 bases each). Germline assignment: CDR1 SQVTM and CDR2 ANQGSEA. With 4 bases removed from V and 3 bases from J, the gap between germline ends came to 10 bases. There are 12 residues in the CDR3. CDR3 loop: CSVGDVGYEQYF. CDR3 in DNA: TGCAGCGTTGGGGACGTAGGCTACGAGCAGTACTTC.

V gene TRBV15 combines with J gene TRBJ2-5; D gene unclear. The V and J ends lost 3 bases and 6 bases respectively, with 11 bases between them. The germline CDR1 and CDR2 sequences are LNHNV and YYDKDF (reference sequence). The CDR3 loop spans 13 amino acids. The CDR3 DNA reads TGTGCCACCAGCAGTCGGCCGCGCCAGACCCAGTACTTC. It encodes CATSSRPRQTQYF.

CDR3 protein: CASSLSWGYDEQFF. Written as DNA, the CDR3 is TGTGCCAGCAGCTTGTCTTGGGGGTACGATGAGCAGTTCTTC. This chain connects TRBV5-4 to TRBJ2-1; D could derive from TRBD1 or TRBD2 (5 bases each). The germline V gene has CDR1 SGHNT and CDR2 YYREEE (reference sequence). V was cut by 1 base and J by 8 bases, with 13 bases left in between. The CDR3 runs 14 residues.

This chain connects TRBV5-1 to TRBJ1-1, with D hard to call. This CDR3 is built from 13 residues. Trimming removed 0 bases from V and 4 bases from J, with 7 bases in between. The V gene's germline CDR1 is SGHRS and CDR2 YFSETQ. The CDR3 spells CASSLGGGTEAFF. The CDR3 DNA follows: TGCGCCAGCAGCTTGGGAGGCGGCACTGAAGCTTTCTTT.

The chain links TRBV27 to TRBJ2-1; D possibly corresponds to TRBD2 (6 bases). CDR1 and CDR2 from the germline V gene are MNHEY and SMNVEV (reference sequence). CDR3 length equals 15 residues. Trimming took 3 bases from V and 4 from J, leaving 13 bases between them. The CDR3 DNA reads TGTGCCAGCAGTTTGTGGGGCGGGGATTACAATGAGCAGTTCTTC. Translating it yields CASSLWGGDYNEQFF.

The chain links TRBV29-1 to TRBJ1-2; D is perhaps TRBD1 (6 bases). The CDR3 has 16 residues. Germline assignment: CDR1 SQVTM and CDR2 ANQGSEA. The V end was cut by 6 bases, the J end by 2 bases, with 22 bases between. The CDR3 nucleotides are TGCAGCGTCCCTCAAATGGGGCACAGGGACAACTATGGCTACACCTTC. This gives the protein CSVPQMGHRDNYGYTF.

This rearrangement joins TRBV19 to TRBJ2-7, with D possibly TRBD1 on 5 matching bases. Germline V gene sequence: CDR1 LNHDA, CDR2 SQIVND (reference sequence). Trimming cost V 4 bases and J 4 bases, with 14 bases left between them. The CDR3 spans 14 residues. CDR3 region: CASSNPDISYEQYF. In DNA form, the CDR3 reads TGTGCCAGTAGTAATCCGGACATCTCGTACGAGCAGTACTTC. Looking up the rest from reference TRBV19 and TRBJ2-7 gives the full variable domain: DGGITQSPKYLFRKEGQNVTLSCEQNLNHDAMYWYRQDPGQGLRLIYYSQIVNDFQKGDIAEGYSVSREKKESFPLTVTSAQKNPTAFYLCASSNPDISYEQYFGPGTRLTVT.

This sequence joins TRBV5-4 and TRBJ2-5, with 7 nucleotides matching TRBD2. The CDR3 consists of 13 residues. Trimming at V came to 3 bases and at J to 3 bases, leaving 2 bases not matched to a gene. Germline CDR1 reads SGHNT; CDR2 reads YYREEE (reference sequence). In nucleotides, the CDR3 is TGTGCCAGCAGCTCAGGACTAGAAGAGACCCAGTACTTC. Its translation is CASSSGLEETQYF.

The genes are TRBV7-9 and TRBJ2-7; 7 bases match TRBD1. V was pared by 5 bases and J by 2 bases, with 6 bases of the junction left unmatched. The CDR3 runs to 14 residues. Germline CDR1 and CDR2: SEHNR and FQNEAQ (reference sequence). CDR3 DNA sequence: TGTGCCAGCAGCCACCCGGGACAGACCTACGAGCAGTACTTC. It codes for CASSHPGQTYEQYF.